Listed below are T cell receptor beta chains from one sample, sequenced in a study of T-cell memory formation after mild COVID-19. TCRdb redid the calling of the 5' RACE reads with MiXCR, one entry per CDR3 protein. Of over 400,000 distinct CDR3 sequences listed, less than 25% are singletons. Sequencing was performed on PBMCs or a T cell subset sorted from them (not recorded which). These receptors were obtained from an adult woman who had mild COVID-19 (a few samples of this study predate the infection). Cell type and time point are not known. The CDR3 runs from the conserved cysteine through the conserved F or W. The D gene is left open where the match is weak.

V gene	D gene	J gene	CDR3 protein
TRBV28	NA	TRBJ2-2	CASSYTAISNTGELFF
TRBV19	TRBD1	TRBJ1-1	CASALTGQGNTEAFF
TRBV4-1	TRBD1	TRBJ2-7	CASSQEDRVYEQYF
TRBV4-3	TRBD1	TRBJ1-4	CASSQFDRDNEKLFF
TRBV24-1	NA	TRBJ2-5	CATSESRQWGETQYF
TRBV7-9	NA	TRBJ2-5	CASSFDRQETQYF
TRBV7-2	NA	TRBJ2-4	CASSPSGTSSLAKNIQYF
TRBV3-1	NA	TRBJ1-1	CASRTVGSSGPRNTEAFF
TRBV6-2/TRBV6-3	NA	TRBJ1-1	CASSRAGTLNTEAFF
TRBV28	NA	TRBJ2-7	CASSLVHTEQYF
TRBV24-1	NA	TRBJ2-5	CATSDPRGPKETQYF
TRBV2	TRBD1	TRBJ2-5	CASHPGQGKEETQYF
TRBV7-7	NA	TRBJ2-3	CASSPLGGPTSDTQYF
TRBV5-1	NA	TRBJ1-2	CASSSGADYGYTF
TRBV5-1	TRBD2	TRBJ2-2	CASSPYWGGSNTGELFF
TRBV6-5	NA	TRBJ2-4	CASSSKRTGIQYF
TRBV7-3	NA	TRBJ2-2	CASSLSGGRRTGELFF
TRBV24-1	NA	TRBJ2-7	CATSVEGLVEQYF
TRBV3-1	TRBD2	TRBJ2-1	CASSTGGHEQFF
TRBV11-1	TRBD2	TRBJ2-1	CASSPGGSHSEQFF
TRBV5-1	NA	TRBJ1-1	CASSLGLTAEAFF
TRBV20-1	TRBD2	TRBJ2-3	CSARLAGARDTQYF
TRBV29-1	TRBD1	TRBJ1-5	CSVGATGGASSQHF
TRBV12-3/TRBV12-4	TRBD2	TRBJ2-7	CASTSGGAGEQYF
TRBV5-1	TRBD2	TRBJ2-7	CASSLGSGITYEQYF
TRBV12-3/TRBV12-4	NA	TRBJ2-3	CASSLIRDTQYF